The clone carrying this TCR beta chain occurred a few times. Its matching antigen is unknown. Cultured CD4+ T cell DNA was sequenced using the Oncomine TCR Beta short-read assay. TCRdb re-analysed the PCR reads in MiXCR, keeping a single row per CDR3 protein. The profile shows under 20,000 distinct CDR3 sequences, approximately 56% of them singletons. Specified time point: late sampling 161 to 241 days after vaccination in a few convalescent patients. Sample treatment: roughly 10-day PBMC culture with coronavirus spike peptide pools or control peptides (ViraFEST assay). In the ViraFEST assay, peptide-pool expansion preceded TCR sequencing of expanded clonotypes. These data are taken from a study of vaccination and CD4 T cells after COVID-19. Study background: Two of the convalescents were Hispanic, and convalescents were six males and four females. Stimulation used overlapping spike peptides from SARS-CoV-2, HCoV-NL63, HCoV-OC43 and HCoV-229E.

CDR3 size: 15 residues. Germline CDR1 is SGHDT and CDR2 is YYEEEE. After removal of 2 bases from V and 5 bases from J, the junction contained 9 bases not matched to a gene. The source is a human donor who had recovered from COVID-19. The sequencing here drew on CD4+ T cells from blood, cultured in vitro, taken about 7 months after SARS-CoV-2 vaccination. The J gene is TRBJ2-5, the V gene TRBV5-6; 7 nucleotides align to TRBD2. The CDR3: CASSLSGAGHETQYF. CDR3 nucleotide sequence: TGTGCCAGCAGCTTAAGCGGGGCGGGCCACGAGACCCAGTACTTC.